Included here is one T cell receptor beta chain sequence, with context. Its antigen remains unidentified. The data originate from a study of CXCR3-negative and CXCR3-positive naive CD8 T cells. General study points: Naive subsets expressed similar surface CD5; TRB CDR3 features served to infer TCR strength. CXCR3-positive naive cells carried more hydrophobic TRB CDR3s than CXCR3-negative naive cells did.

UMI labels and 5' RACE were used to prepare the TRB cDNA libraries. TCRdb reprocessed the 5' RACE reads and stores each CDR3 protein as one record, lacking DNA. The sample has roughly 59,000 distinct CDR3 sequences. The CDR3 covers 16 residues. Per the germline V gene, CDR1 is SGHDT and CDR2 is YYEEEE. The origin of this receptor is a human donor in good health. Some clones in this sample may be carry-over from other donors' samples. The specimen was naive CXCR3+ CD8+ T cells from blood. Subset reported: CD45RO-CCR7+CD27+CD95- naive CD8+ T cells expressing CXCR3 (TNR3+). This chain links TRBV5-6 with TRBJ2-1; TCRdb gives TRBD1 as the D gene, but with no DNA this cannot be confirmed. CDR3 protein: CASSLAGQGAYNEQLF.